The 26 T cell receptor beta chains below all came from one sample that was sequenced in a study of blood T cell repertoires in COVID-19. This table comes from immunoSEQ multiplex PCR, and its TCRdb copy is limited to in-frame clones, with some not included. The table has about 150,000 clones, 85% to 90% seen once; the top ten hold roughly 7%. The sample was peripheral blood. The receptors were sampled from a man aged 50 to 59 with active or convalescent COVID-19.

The chain recombines TRBV27 with TRBJ1-5; D gene ambiguous. This CDR3 spans 15 amino acids. Germline CDR1 is MNHEY and CDR2 is SMNVEV (reference sequence). V lost 2 bases, J lost 2 bases, and 10 bases lay in between. The DNA for the CDR3 is TGTGCCAGCAGTTTAAGGCAGGCTGGCAATCAGCCCCAGCATTTT. Its protein is CASSLRQAGNQPQHF.

The V gene is TRBV7-6, the J gene TRBJ2-1; 10 nucleotides align to TRBD1. The ends lost 1 base at V and 6 bases at J; junction bases unmatched: 3. This CDR3 contains 15 residues. Germline values: CDR1 SGHVS, CDR2 FNYEAQ. The DNA of the CDR3 is TGTGCCAGCAGCTTAGATCGGACAGGGGGCAATGAGCAGTTCTTC. It translates to CASSLDRTGGNEQFF.

This clone was found once. The rearrangement uses TRBV7-9 and TRBJ1-3; D ambiguous. The CDR3 loop spans 11 amino acids. With 5 bases removed from V and 8 bases from J, the gap between germline ends came to 7 bases. CDR1 and CDR2 (germline): SEHNR, FQNEAQ (reference sequence). The CDR3 DNA reads TGTGCCAGCAGCCCCCTAGACACCATATATTTT. Translated: CASSPLDTIYF.

This chain joins TRBV2 and TRBJ2-3, with 7 bases identical to TRBD1. This CDR3 has 14 amino acids. Germline V gives CDR1 SNHLY, CDR2 FYNNEI. Trimming took 6 bases from V and 0 from J; bases not matched to a gene: 3. In nucleotides, the CDR3 is TGTGCCAGCAGCCCGACAGGGAGCACAGATACGCAGTATTTT. Protein product: CASSPTGSTDTQYF.

J is TRBJ2-5 and V is TRBV7-6; D call uncertain. The V end was cut by 5 bases, the J end by 5 bases, with 9 bases between. Germline assignment: CDR1 SGHVS and CDR2 FNYEAQ. This CDR3 contains 12 residues. The CDR3 loop reads CASSRFGETQYF. The CDR3 nucleotides are TGTGCCAGCAGCCGCTTCGGGGAGACCCAGTACTTC. Drawing the rest from reference TRBV7-6 and TRBJ2-5, the complete variable domain is GAGVSQSPRYKVTKRGQDVALRCDPISGHVSLYWYRQALGQGPEFLTYFNYEAQQDKSGLPNDRFSAERPEGSISTLTIQRTEQRDSAMYRCASSRFGETQYFGPGTRLLVL.

V is TRBV6-2 or TRBV6-3 and J is TRBJ2-3; tentatively, D is TRBD2 (6 bases). Between the trimmed V and J ends, which lost 4 bases and 2 bases, there was a span of 16 bases. The germline CDR1 and CDR2 sequences are MNHEY and SVGEGT. This CDR3 spans 16 amino acids. The CDR3 DNA reads as TGTGCCAGCAGTTCAGCTTCCGGGACTCCCACAGATACGCAGTATTTT. Amino acid sequence: CASSSASGTPTDTQYF.

V and J are TRBV28 and TRBJ2-5, with 8 positions matching TRBD1. Germline V gives CDR1 MDHEN, CDR2 SYDVKM. The CDR3 contains 15 residues. V shed 4 bases, J shed 3 bases, and the junction held 7 bases outside the gene matches. In DNA, the CDR3 is TGTGCCAGCAGTTCGTTGACAGGGGCGAAAGAGACCCAGTACTTC. Translated: CASSSLTGAKETQYF.

This CDR3 reads CASSQERGELFF. The CDR3 DNA reads as TGTGCCAGCAGCCAAGAGAGAGGGGAGCTGTTTTTT. The gene calls are TRBV4-2 and TRBJ2-2; D remains ambiguous. Trimming cost V 0 bases and J 8 bases, with 4 bases left between them. In germline, CDR1 is LGHNA, CDR2 YNFKEQ. This CDR3 comprises 12 residues.

This clone is a singleton in its sample. The genes are TRBV20-1 and TRBJ2-1; 8 nucleotides agree with TRBD2. CDR1 is DFQATT and CDR2 is SNEGSKA in the germline V gene (reference sequence). CDR3 length: 13 amino acids. V gave up 6 bases and J gave up 12 bases; unmatched junction bases: 13. CDR3 region: CSASKGTRNLQFF. CDR3 nucleotide sequence: TGCAGTGCCAGTAAGGGGACTAGAAATTTGCAGTTCTTC.

This clone was detected once. The rearrangement links TRBV9 to TRBJ1-2; D is ambiguous. This CDR3 region has 12 residues. Germline loops: CDR1 SGDLS, CDR2 YYNGEE. Trimming removed 3 bases at V and 5 bases at J, with 8 bases between. CDR3 DNA: TGTGCCAGCAGCGCCTCGCGTTATGGCTACACCTTC. Translated, it gives CASSASRYGYTF. Combining the CDR3 with reference TRBV9 and TRBJ1-2 gives the whole variable domain DSGVTQTPKHLITATGQRVTLRCSPRSGDLSVYWYQQSLDQGLQFLIQYYNGEERAKGNILERFSAQQFPDLHSELNLSSLELGDSALYFCASSASRYGYTFGSGTRLTVV.

This chain joins TRBV28 and TRBJ2-3; possibly TRBD1 for D (6 bases). Germline assignment: CDR1 MDHEN and CDR2 SYDVKM. V was shortened by 1 base and J by 10 bases, with 18 bases between the two germline ends. The CDR3 spans 15 residues. CDR3 DNA sequence: TGTGCCAGCAGTTTATTCTCCCCGGGACATCAACCGCAGTATTTT. Its translation: CASSLFSPGHQPQYF.

J is TRBJ2-7 and V is TRBV4-3; 7 bases match TRBD2. The CDR3 has 17 residues. Germline CDR1 and CDR2: LGHNA and YSLEER. V shed 4 bases and J 7 bases; nucleotides not matched to a gene: 19. CDR3 coding DNA: TGCGCCAGCAGCCCATCCGCGGTAGGGGAGGGCCAGAGGGAGCAGTACTTC. This encodes CASSPSAVGEGQREQYF.

The V call is TRBV19, the J call TRBJ2-7; 8 bases align to TRBD2. V dropped 7 bases and J dropped 3; count of bases not matched to a gene: 11. Germline lookup yields CDR1 LNHDA and CDR2 SQIVND (reference sequence). The CDR3 is 15 residues long. The CDR3 protein is CASIPTGGEVYEQYF. CDR3 DNA: TGTGCCAGTATCCCCACGGGGGGGGAGGTCTACGAGCAGTACTTC.

CDR3 amino acids: CASSLPGTERYEQYF. CDR3 sequence (DNA): TGTGCCAGCAGTCTCCCCGGGACAGAGCGGTACGAGCAGTACTTC. V gene TRBV6-5 combines with J gene TRBJ2-7, with 7 bases matching TRBD1. Trimming removed 5 bases from V and 4 bases from J; junction bases left unmatched: 11. Germline V CDR1 and CDR2: MNHEY, SVGAGI. The CDR3 has 15 residues.

This clone has a handful of counts. The chain couples TRBV29-1 to TRBJ2-7; 9 bases are a match to TRBD1. Germline loops: CDR1 SQVTM, CDR2 ANQGSEA. Unmatched junction bases numbered 4, after V lost 4 bases and J lost 0 bases. The CDR3 length is 14 residues. In DNA, the CDR3 is TGCAGCGTTGGGGACAGGGCCCTCTCCTACGAGCAGTACTTC. It encodes CSVGDRALSYEQYF.

CDR3 loop: CASYPPGETSSYNSPLHF. CDR3 bases: TGTGCCAGCTACCCACCGGGGGAGACAAGCTCCTATAATTCACCCCTCCACTTT. This chain links TRBV28 with TRBJ1-6, with D perhaps TRBD1 (5 bases). Germline V gene data show CDR1 as MDHEN and CDR2 as SYDVKM. There are 18 residues in the CDR3. Trimming shortened V by 8 bases and J by 0 bases, and 20 bases separated the two germline ends.

About this clone itself: The sample contains more than one DNA sequence encoding this CDR3. The V gene is TRBV16, the J gene TRBJ1-4; 8 bases are a match to TRBD1. Germline values: CDR1 KGHSY, CDR2 FQNENV. V trimming: 4 bases; J trimming: 8 bases; junction bases outside the gene matches: 3. The CDR3 totals 13 residues. The CDR3 here is CASSRGTGEKLFF. The CDR3 DNA sequence: TGTGCCAGCAGCCGAGGGACAGGAGAAAAACTGTTTTTT.

The chain couples TRBV19 to TRBJ1-5; D not certain. The CDR3 runs 16 residues. CDR1 is LNHDA and CDR2 is SQIVND in the germline V gene (reference sequence). V was shortened by 3 bases and J by 1 base, with 13 bases between the two germline ends. CDR3 nucleotides: TGTGCCAGTAGTATTATGGCGGTACTAAGCAATCAGCCCCAGCATTTT. Encoded protein: CASSIMAVLSNQPQHF.

CDR3 residues: CASRKDRDGGELFF. CDR3 bases: TGTGCCAGCAGGAAGGACAGGGACGGCGGGGAGCTGTTTTTT. The chain has TRBV6-5 and TRBJ2-2, with 8 bases matching TRBD1. The V gene end was trimmed by 6 bases and the J gene end by 7 bases; junction bases not matched to a gene: 7. The CDR3 has 14 amino acids. Germline assignment: CDR1 MNHEY and CDR2 SVGAGI.

This clone was observed once. This chain joins TRBV6-5 and TRBJ1-1, with 7 positions matching TRBD1. From germline, CDR1 is MNHEY and CDR2 SVGAGI. The CDR3 sequence is 15 residues long. Trimming removed 6 bases from V and 3 bases from J; junction bases left unmatched: 10. The CDR3 is CASRRDSSGDTEAFF. The CDR3 region has the DNA TGTGCCAGCAGAAGGGACAGCTCAGGGGACACTGAAGCTTTCTTT.

The chain employs TRBV4-1 and TRBJ1-1; D is possibly TRBD1 (5 bases). The CDR3 covers 14 residues. Germline-derived CDR1 and CDR2 are MGHRA and YSYEKL. The V end was cut by 3 bases, the J end by 5 bases, with 13 bases between. The CDR3 protein is CASSQEPRVTEAFF. The CDR3, as DNA: TGCGCCAGCAGCCAGGAACCCAGGGTGACTGAAGCTTTCTTT.

This rearrangement joins TRBV11-1 to TRBJ1-1; no definite D call. The CDR3 has 13 residues. Trimming pared 5 bases from V and 4 bases from J, leaving 11 bases between. CDR1 and CDR2 (germline): SGHAT, FQDESV (reference sequence). The CDR3 sequence is CASSNAGGTEAFF. The CDR3 nucleotides read TGTGCCAGCAGCAACGCGGGAGGCACTGAAGCTTTCTTT.

The chain employs TRBV5-4 and TRBJ1-2, with D possibly matching TRBD1 (5 bases). This CDR3 has 14 residues. The germline V gene encodes CDR1 SGHNT and CDR2 YYREEE (reference sequence). The germline V and J ends were trimmed by 2 bases and 8 bases, with 16 bases remaining between them. This CDR3 is CASSFGSPKGGYTF. The CDR3 region has the DNA TGTGCCAGCAGCTTCGGGAGCCCAAAGGGGGGCTACACCTTC.

The chain recombines TRBV6-2 or TRBV6-3 with TRBJ2-1; TRBD2 might be the D (6 bases). The V gene lost 0 bases and the J gene lost 0 bases, with 9 bases spanning the gap. This CDR3 comprises 16 residues. Germline CDR1 is MNHEY and CDR2 is SVGEGT. The CDR3: CASSYSAGRSYNEQFF. The CDR3 bases are TGTGCCAGCAGTTACTCGGCGGGACGCTCCTACAATGAGCAGTTCTTC.

This clone came up once. This sequence joins TRBV19 and TRBJ2-7; weak D call: TRBD2 (6 bases). The V and J ends lost 5 bases and 2 bases respectively, with 16 bases between them. Germline CDR1 and CDR2: LNHDA and SQIVND (reference sequence). CDR3 size: 15 residues. CDR3: CASSYASGLTYEQYF. In DNA, the CDR3 is TGTGCCAGTAGTTATGCGTCGGGACTCACCTACGAGCAGTACTTC.

This chain links TRBV15 with TRBJ2-5, with TRBD1 as a possible D gene (5 bases). The V gene's germline CDR1 is LNHNV and CDR2 YYDKDF (reference sequence). V was cut by 1 base and J by 5 bases, with 14 bases left in between. The CDR3 covers 15 residues. CDR3 DNA: TGTGCCACCAGCAGAGTTCAGGGAACAGACGAGACCCAGTACTTC. Its protein product is CATSRVQGTDETQYF.